The rows below give T cell receptor beta chains drawn from one sample of a study of blood T cell repertoires in COVID-19. Repertoires were generated with immunoSEQ multiplex PCR, while TCRdb's copy carries only in-frame clones and drops some. Of about 150,000 clones listed, over 70% are singletons. Source material: peripheral blood. The source of these receptors is a human donor in a cohort sampled during active COVID-19. Each CDR3 is given with its conserved first and last residue. A D gene is named only where the DNA matches it firmly. A clone size is listed for some rows: how often the clone was seen (once, few, many), or a class if it is expanded.

size	V	D	J	CDR3	DNA
.	TRBV9	TRBD1	TRBJ1-2	CASSGGQGSWYGYTF	TGTGCCAGCAGCGGCGGACAGGGCTCTTGGTATGGCTACACCTTC
.	TRBV4-1	.	TRBJ1-5	CASSQEVSFGGNQPQHF	TGCGCCAGCAGCCAAGAGGTCTCCTTCGGAGGTAATCAGCCCCAGCATTTT
.	TRBV19	TRBD1	TRBJ2-5	CASSPDREETQYF	TGTGCCAGTAGTCCGGACAGGGAAGAGACCCAGTACTTC
.	TRBV7-2	.	TRBJ1-2	CASSWGGQGLKGYTF	TGTGCCAGCAGCTGGGGTGGCCAGGGTTTGAAGGGCTACACCTTC
.	TRBV14	.	TRBJ1-1	CASSQEVRATEAFF	TGTGCCAGCAGCCAAGAAGTGCGGGCCACTGAAGCTTTCTTT
few	TRBV11-2	TRBD1	TRBJ1-1	CASSGPNRGGTEAFF	TGTGCCAGCAGCGGTCCTAACAGGGGTGGCACTGAAGCTTTCTTT
.	TRBV7-2	TRBD1	TRBJ1-2	CASSLSGTGTVRAGYTF	TGTGCCAGCAGCTTATCCGGGACAGGGACAGTGAGGGCGGGCTACACCTTC
once	TRBV27	.	TRBJ1-2	CASSLREDYGYTF	TGTGCCAGCAGCCTCAGGGAGGACTATGGCTACACCTTC
.	TRBV7-2	.	TRBJ1-2	CASSLRPGGINYGYTF	TGTGCCAGCAGCTTAAGGCCGGGAGGAATTAACTATGGCTACACCTTC
.	TRBV4-1	.	TRBJ2-1	CASSQGLAHYNEQFF	TGCGCCAGCAGCCAAGGACTGGCACACTACAATGAGCAGTTCTTC
.	TRBV6-2/TRBV6-3	.	TRBJ1-2	CASSRDSYGYTF	TGTGCCAGCAGCCGCGACAGCTATGGCTACACCTTC
.	TRBV2	.	TRBJ1-2	CASSVRGTYGYTF	TGTGCCAGCAGTGTTCGAGGGACATATGGCTACACCTTC
.	TRBV19	TRBD2	TRBJ2-1	CASSRELAGGSSYNEQFF	TGTGCCAGTAGTAGGGAGCTAGCGGGAGGGAGCTCCTACAATGAGCAGTTCTTC
once	TRBV7-7	TRBD1	TRBJ2-2	CASSPTTPGQSLGELFF	TGTGCCAGCAGCCCAACGACGCCGGGACAGAGCCTCGGGGAGCTGTTTTTT
once	TRBV28	.	TRBJ1-2	CASSLARNYGYTF	TGTGCCAGCAGTTTAGCCAGAAACTATGGCTACACCTTC
.	TRBV9	TRBD2	TRBJ2-2	CASSVLAGNTGELFF	TGTGCCAGCAGCGTTCTAGCGGGGAACACCGGGGAGCTGTTTTTT
.	TRBV9	TRBD1	TRBJ1-1	CASSPPSDRANTEAFF	TGTGCCAGCAGCCCTCCCTCTGACAGGGCGAACACTGAAGCTTTCTTT
.	TRBV6-6	TRBD1	TRBJ1-1	CASSPNRGNTEAFF	TGTGCCAGCAGTCCGAACAGGGGGAACACTGAAGCTTTCTTT
.	TRBV29-1	.	TRBJ1-1	CSVEGGGRGEAFF	TGCAGCGTTGAGGGGGGTGGAAGGGGTGAAGCTTTCTTT
.	TRBV7-2	.	TRBJ1-1	CASSASRSPNTEAFF	TGTGCCAGCAGCGCCTCACGGAGCCCCAACACTGAAGCTTTCTTT
.	TRBV5-1	.	TRBJ2-3	CASSLVPGRSTDTQYF	TGCGCCAGCAGCTTGGTGCCGGGTCGGAGCACAGATACGCAGTATTTT
.	TRBV7-3	.	TRBJ1-6	CASSPGQNSPLHF	TGTGCCAGCAGCCCGGGTCAAAATTCACCCCTCCACTTT
.	TRBV11-3	.	TRBJ2-2	CASSLDGTGELFF	TGTGCCAGCAGCTTAGACGGCACCGGGGAGCTGTTTTTT
.	TRBV10-3	TRBD1	TRBJ2-5	CAISRQGVGQTQYF	TGTGCCATCAGTAGACAGGGAGTTGGACAGACCCAGTACTTC
.	TRBV10-3	TRBD2	TRBJ2-3	CAISELAGKFDTQYF	TGTGCCATCAGTGAACTAGCGGGAAAATTCGATACGCAGTATTTT
.	TRBV5-1	TRBD1	TRBJ2-1	CASSLGVTGLYNEQFF	TGCGCCAGCAGCTTGGGGGTGACAGGGCTGTACAATGAGCAGTTCTTC
.	TRBV19	.	TRBJ2-6	CAAVGSGANVLTF	TGTGCCGCGGTAGGCTCAGGGGCCAACGTCCTGACTTTC
.	TRBV6-5	TRBD1	TRBJ1-4	CASSYSRQGRHDELFF	TGTGCCAGCAGTTACTCACGACAGGGACGACACGACGAACTGTTTTTT
.	TRBV7-3	TRBD2	TRBJ2-3	CASSILAASGDTQYF	TGTGCCAGCAGCATTCTAGCGGCCTCTGGGGATACGCAGTATTTT
.	TRBV2	.	TRBJ1-6	CASSRTASSYNSPLHF	TGTGCCAGCAGCAGGACAGCCTCCTCCTATAATTCACCCCTCCACTTT
.	TRBV7-2	.	TRBJ1-1	CASSFFLTEFGSEAFF	TGTGCCAGCAGCTTTTTTCTGACAGAATTTGGGTCTGAAGCTTTCTTT
few	TRBV4-1	.	TRBJ1-3	CASSRMMVGRMGNTIYF	TGCGCCAGCAGCCGCATGATGGTGGGCCGTATGGGAAACACCATATATTTT
few	TRBV11-2	.	TRBJ2-1	CASSFRGESYNEQFF	TGTGCCAGCAGCTTCCGGGGTGAATCCTACAATGAGCAGTTCTTC
.	TRBV7-9	.	TRBJ2-3	CASSLGRERLGRTDTQYF	TGTGCCAGCAGCCTCGGTCGGGAAAGGCTTGGGCGCACAGATACGCAGTATTTT
.	TRBV27	.	TRBJ1-4	CASRLMGASNEKLFF	TGTGCCAGCAGATTGATGGGGGCTTCTAATGAAAAACTGTTTTTT
.	TRBV13	TRBD2	TRBJ2-3	CASSLRSGGTDTQYF	TGTGCCAGCAGCTTAAGGAGCGGGGGCACAGATACGCAGTATTTT
few	TRBV2	TRBD1	TRBJ1-3	CASRGQGTNTIYF	TGTGCCAGCAGAGGACAGGGGACAAACACCATATATTTT
.	TRBV7-8	TRBD2	TRBJ2-2	CASSSGTSGNTGELFF	TGTGCCAGCAGCTCCGGGACTAGCGGTAACACCGGGGAGCTGTTTTTT
.	TRBV12-3/TRBV12-4	.	TRBJ2-5	CASAGRGRETQYF	TGTGCCAGCGCCGGAAGGGGGAGAGAGACCCAGTACTTC
.	TRBV6-5	.	TRBJ1-4	CASREDLNEKLFF	TGTGCCAGCAGGGAGGACCTCAATGAAAAACTGTTTTTT
few	TRBV7-9	TRBD1	TRBJ2-2	CASSPSRDSRANTGELFF	TGTGCCAGCAGCCCGTCCCGGGACAGCCGCGCGAACACCGGGGAGCTGTTTTTT
.	TRBV5-1	.	TRBJ2-2	CASSLGLMANTGELFF	TGCGCCAGCAGCTTGGGGCTTATGGCGAACACCGGGGAGCTGTTTTTT
.	TRBV20-1	.	TRBJ2-3	CSATGTDTQYF	TGCAGTGCTACGGGGACAGATACGCAGTATTTT
once	TRBV7-2	.	TRBJ2-3	CASRRAPSTDTQYF	TGTGCCAGCAGGAGAGCGCCCAGCACAGATACGCAGTATTTT
.	TRBV19	TRBD2	TRBJ2-5	CASSRLAAIQETQYF	TGTGCCAGTAGTAGACTAGCGGCAATCCAAGAGACCCAGTACTTC
.	TRBV2	.	TRBJ1-2	CASSPTRGSSYGYTF	TGTGCCAGCAGTCCCACTCGGGGAAGTAGCTATGGCTACACCTTC
.	TRBV7-3	.	TRBJ2-2	CASSFRQTGELFF	TGTGCCAGCAGCTTTCGACAGACCGGGGAGCTGTTTTTT
.	TRBV29-1	TRBD2	TRBJ2-3	CSVTSGSDTQYF	TGCAGCGTGACTAGCGGGTCAGATACGCAGTATTTT
.	TRBV18	.	TRBJ1-6	CASSPPQDRAPLHF	TGTGCCAGCTCACCTCCACAGGATCGGGCACCCCTCCACTTT
.	TRBV4-3	TRBD2	TRBJ2-1	CASSQGLAGAYNEQFF	TGCGCCAGCAGCCAGGGACTAGCGGGAGCCTACAATGAGCAGTTCTTC
.	TRBV27	.	TRBJ2-7	CASSLFGGYEQYF	TGTGCCAGCAGTTTATTTGGGGGGTACGAGCAGTACTTC
.	TRBV9	TRBD2	TRBJ2-1	CASSVSSGLYYNEQFF	TGTGCCAGCAGCGTATCTAGCGGGCTTTATTACAATGAGCAGTTCTTC
.	TRBV7-8	.	TRBJ2-1	CASSLIRANEQFF	TGTGCCAGCAGCTTAATCAGGGCTAATGAGCAGTTCTTC
.	TRBV5-1	TRBD2	TRBJ2-5	CASSSHRRGGGETQYF	TGCGCCAGCAGCTCTCATCGTAGGGGCGGGGGAGAGACCCAGTACTTC
.	TRBV3-1/TRBV3-2	TRBD2	TRBJ2-5	CASSQNSGGGETQYF	TGTGCCAGCAGCCAGAATAGCGGGGGTGGGGAGACCCAGTACTTC
.	TRBV7-9	TRBD1	TRBJ1-6	CASSNRGQGARPLHF	TGTGCCAGCAGCAACCGGGGACAGGGGGCAAGGCCCCTCCACTTT
once	TRBV5-6	.	TRBJ2-3	CASSFYSGRSTDTQYF	TGTGCCAGCAGCTTTTACTCGGGAAGGAGCACAGATACGCAGTATTTT
.	TRBV10-3	.	TRBJ2-3	CAISESRRYTDTQYF	TGTGCCATCAGTGAGTCGCGGCGGTACACAGATACGCAGTATTTT
.	TRBV7-9	.	TRBJ2-3	CASSLVRDSGSTDTQYF	TGTGCCAGCAGCTTAGTGCGGGACTCGGGGAGCACAGATACGCAGTATTTT
.	TRBV6-2/TRBV6-3	.	TRBJ2-1	CASSYSAIYNEQFF	TGTGCCAGCAGTTACTCGGCCATCTACAATGAGCAGTTCTTC